The subject of this entry is one T cell receptor beta chain. Data came from immunoSEQ multiplex PCR; TCRdb stores just in-frame clones and leaves some out. The sample lists hundreds of thousands of clones, over 90% occurring once. Trimming at V came to 7 bases and at J to 2 bases, leaving 3 bases not matched to a gene. The CDR3 length is 14 residues. Germline V gene lookup returns CDR1 MNHEY and CDR2 SMNVEV (reference sequence). The sample comes from a study of shared clonotypes between healthy human individuals. Across the whole study: Samples came from a couple of female and a few male donors aged 18 to 49.

Cells designated naive CD8 were CD45RO-negative and were positively selected for CCR7, with terminally differentiated effector memory CD45RA+ cells excluded. Source material: naive CD8+ T cells sorted from blood. The rearrangement joins TRBV27 to TRBJ2-1; 9 bases map to TRBD1. This clonotype was sampled from a man aged 30-40 years in good health. The CDR3 region has the DNA TGTGCCAGCACGGGACAGGGTCCCTACAATGAGCAGTTCTTC. Amino acids: CASTGQGPYNEQFF.